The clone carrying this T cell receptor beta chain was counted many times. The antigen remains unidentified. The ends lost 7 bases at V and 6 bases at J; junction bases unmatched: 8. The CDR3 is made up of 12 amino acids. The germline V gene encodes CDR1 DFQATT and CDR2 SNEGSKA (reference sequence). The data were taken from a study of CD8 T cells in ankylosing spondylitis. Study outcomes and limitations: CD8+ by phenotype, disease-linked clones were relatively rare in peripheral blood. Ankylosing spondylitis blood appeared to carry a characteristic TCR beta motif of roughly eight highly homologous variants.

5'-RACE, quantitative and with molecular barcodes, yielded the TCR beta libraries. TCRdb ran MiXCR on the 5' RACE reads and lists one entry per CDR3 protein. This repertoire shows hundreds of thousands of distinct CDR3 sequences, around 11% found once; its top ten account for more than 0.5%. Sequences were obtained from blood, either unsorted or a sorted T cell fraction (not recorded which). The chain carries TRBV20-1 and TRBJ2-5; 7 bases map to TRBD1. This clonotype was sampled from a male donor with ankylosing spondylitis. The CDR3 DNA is TGCAGTGGCTCCGGACAGGACAAGACCCAGTACTTC. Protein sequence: CSGSGQDKTQYF.